The 17 T cell receptor beta chains given below trace back to one sample, sequenced in a study of blood T cells in healthy people across ages. Through a sample-barcoded 5' primer and a J-beta primer mix, a second PCR was run for roughly 7 to 11 cycles. TCRdb analysed the 5' RACE reads with MiXCR anew, one entry per CDR3 protein. The top ten hold roughly 25% of the sample, which has 800,000 to 900,000 distinct CDR3 sequences, less than 80% seen once. Sequencing was performed on blood. These receptors all come from a man in his thirties or forties in good health.

This clonotype has only a few counts. V usage is TRBV28 and J usage is TRBJ2-7, with D possibly being TRBD2 (5 bases). Germline lookup yields CDR1 MDHEN and CDR2 SYDVKM. CDR3 size: 11 residues. V shed 7 bases and J shed 9 bases, with 13 bases lying between them. CDR3 residues: CASTSSFGQYF. The CDR3 DNA follows: TGTGCCAGCACTTCTAGCTTCGGGCAGTACTTC. Looking up the rest from reference TRBV28 and TRBJ2-7 gives the full variable domain: DVKVTQSSRYLVKRTGEKVFLECVQDMDHENMFWYRQDPGLGLRLIYFSYDVKMKEKGDIPEGYSVSREKKERFSLILESASTNQTSMYLCASTSSFGQYFGPGTRLTVT.

This clonotype was picked up many times. The junction departs from the called germline gene at one end, perhaps through a read error. This sequence joins TRBV5-1 and TRBJ2-7, with D tentatively TRBD2 (6 bases). There are 14 residues in the CDR3. CDR1 SGHRS and CDR2 YFSETQ come from the germline V gene. This CDR3 is CASSLGGATYEQYF. The CDR3 DNA is TGTGCCAGCAGCTTAGGCGGGGCTACCTACGAGCAGTACTTC.

CDR3 nucleotides: TGTGCCATCAGTGAGTCCTATGGACCAAGGGGGGAGACCCAGTACTTC. Protein: CAISESYGPRGETQYF. This chain uses TRBV10-3 with TRBJ2-7, with D perhaps TRBD1 (6 bases). The last part of the DNA fits TRBJ2-5 better; the J call may be wrong. CDR1 and CDR2 (germline): ENHRY, SYGVKD. This CDR3 has 16 amino acids.

The J gene is TRBJ2-5, the V gene TRBV20-1; 7 nucleotides agree with TRBD1. The J call may not be correct, given that the DNA end is closer to TRBJ2-7. This CDR3 has 13 amino acids. The germline gives CDR1 DFQATT, CDR2 SNEGSKA (reference sequence). The CDR3 coding sequence is TGCAGTGCTAGAGAACCGGACAGGCGCGAGCAGTACTTC. Its translation is CSAREPDRREQYF.

The rearrangement uses TRBV7-9 and TRBJ1-5; D not resolved. Trimming pared 5 bases from V and 7 bases from J, leaving 12 bases between. Germline-derived CDR1 and CDR2 are SEHNR and FQNEAQ (reference sequence). The CDR3 totals 13 residues. The CDR3 DNA reads TGTGCCAGCAGCCCGAATGGCCCCCAGCCCCAGCATTTT. It yields the protein CASSPNGPQPQHF.

The CDR3 loop reads CASTQLSHRKKETQYF. DNA for the CDR3: TGTGCCAGCACCCAGCTTTCGCACAGGAAAAAAGAGACCCAGTACTTC. The rearrangement uses TRBV7-3 and TRBJ2-5; D may be TRBD1 (5 bases). V was pared by 7 bases and J by 3 bases, with 21 bases between. CDR3 length: 16 residues. Germline assignment: CDR1 SGHTA and CDR2 FQGTGA.

The rearrangement joins TRBV10-3 to TRBJ2-7, with D possibly TRBD1 on 5 matching bases. Per germline, CDR1 ENHRY and CDR2 SYGVKD. Trimming pared 9 bases from V and 2 bases from J, leaving 17 bases between. The length of the CDR3 is 14 residues. CDR3 nucleotides: TGTGCCATTTCGACAGACCTGGTAACCTACGAGCAGTACTTC. Its protein product is CAISTDLVTYEQYF.

This sequence joins TRBV4-3 and TRBJ1-1, with D possibly TRBD1 on 6 matching bases. Per germline, CDR1 LGHNA and CDR2 YSLEER. This CDR3 is 16 amino acids long. V lost 4 bases and J 4 bases, leaving 19 bases between the germline ends. CDR3 coding DNA: TGCGCCAGCAGCCCTTACGGAAGGGGGTTGAGCACTGAAGCTTTCTTT. Its translation is CASSPYGRGLSTEAFF.

The CDR3 reads CSASKGDPTDTQYF. The CDR3 bases are TGCAGTGCTAGCAAGGGGGACCCCACAGATACGCAGTATTTT. The chain joins TRBV20-1 to TRBJ2-3; D perhaps matches TRBD1 (6 bases). Germline CDR1 DFQATT, CDR2 SNEGSKA (reference sequence). CDR3 length equals 14 residues. Between the trimmed V and J ends, which lost 3 bases and 2 bases, there was a span of 12 bases.

This chain connects TRBV19 to TRBJ2-1; weak D call: TRBD2 (5 bases). The CDR3 extends over 15 amino acids. Trimming left V 5 bases short and J 10 bases short, with 21 bases between. CDR1 LNHDA and CDR2 SQIVND come from the germline V gene (reference sequence). CDR3 in DNA: TGTGCCAGTAGTCCTTACACGGGCGGGCATGAGGAGCAGTTCTTC. The encoded protein is CASSPYTGGHEEQFF.

This chain joins TRBV24-1 and TRBJ2-3; 7 bases are shared with TRBD2. The V segment lost 0 bases and the J segment 10 bases; nucleotides outside the gene matches: 15. The CDR3 consists of 17 residues. From germline, CDR1 is KGHDR and CDR2 SFDVKD. The CDR3 loop is CATSDLHPSGAVYAQYF. Here the CDR3 DNA reads TGTGCCACCAGTGATTTGCACCCTAGCGGCGCGGTCTACGCGCAGTATTTT.

This clonotype was counted a few times. The rearrangement links TRBV9 to TRBJ2-4, with D possibly being TRBD2 (6 bases). Germline-derived CDR1 and CDR2 are SGDLS and YYNGEE. This CDR3 has 15 residues. V was trimmed by 0 bases and J by 13 bases, leaving 20 bases between them. CDR3 residues: CASSVGASAALGQYF. DNA of the CDR3: TGTGCCAGCAGCGTAGGAGCTAGCGCAGCCCTCGGGCAGTACTTC. Full variable domain (outside the CDR3, taken from reference TRBV9 and TRBJ2-4): DSGVTQTPKHLITATGQRVTLRCSPRSGDLSVYWYQQSLDQGLQFLIQYYNGEERAKGNILERFSAQQFPDLHSELNLSSLELGDSALYFCASSVGASAALGQYFGAGTRLSVL.

The count of this clonotype is one. This chain links TRBV7-2 with TRBJ2-5, with unresolved D. Germline CDR1 and CDR2: SGHTA and FQGNSA. The CDR3 extends over 14 amino acids. Trimming left V 5 bases short and J 0 bases short, with 10 bases between. DNA of the CDR3: TGTGCCAGCAGCCCCCTGGCGTACCAAGAGACCCAGTACTTC. Translated, it gives CASSPLAYQETQYF.

V gene TRBV15 combines with J gene TRBJ2-1; TRBD2 might be the D (6 bases). Germline lookup yields CDR1 LNHNV and CDR2 YYDKDF (reference sequence). The CDR3 extends over 12 amino acids. Trimming cost V 3 bases and J 6 bases, with 6 bases left between them. The CDR3 DNA is TGTGCCACCAGCAGGGAGGGCAATGAGCAGTTCTTC. Translated: CATSREGNEQFF.

In this sample, this clonotype turned up once. V is TRBV12-3 or TRBV12-4 and J is TRBJ2-5; D not resolved. V dropped 2 bases and J dropped 6 bases, with 10 bases sitting between them. The CDR3 contains 13 residues. Here the CDR3 DNA reads TGTGCCAGCAGTTTAAGGCCGTCTCAGACCCAGTACTTC. Translated, it gives CASSLRPSQTQYF.

The genes are TRBV24-1 and TRBJ2-3; 15 positions agree with TRBD2. The germline CDR1 and CDR2 sequences are KGHDR and SFDVKD. This CDR3 has 19 residues. V lost 4 bases to trimming and J lost 3 bases; unmatched junction nucleotides: 10. This CDR3 reads CATSDWTSGGAGSTDTQYF. The CDR3 DNA follows: TGTGCCACCAGTGACTGGACTAGCGGGGGGGCCGGGTCGACAGATACGCAGTATTTT.

The chain is built from TRBV20-1 and TRBJ1-1, with 9 bases identical to TRBD1. The V and J ends lost 7 bases and 4 bases, in that order; junction bases with no gene match: 7. From germline, CDR1 is DFQATT and CDR2 SNEGSKA (reference sequence). This CDR3 comprises 13 residues. For the CDR3, the DNA is TGCAGTGGGGACAGGGTATTTGGCACTGAAGCTTTCTTT. It specifies CSGDRVFGTEAFF.